In its sample, the clone carrying this T cell receptor beta chain was seen many times. Antigen specificity is unknown. Library construction for TCR beta used iRepertoire HTBI primers and Arm-PCR of CDR3 regions. TCRdb reprocessed the multiplex PCR reads with MiXCR, giving one entry per CDR3 protein. Of roughly 500,000 distinct CDR3 sequences in the sample, 13% were seen once. V was clipped by 7 bases and J by 8 bases, with 24 bases between them. The CDR3 is made up of 15 amino acids. Germline assignment: CDR1 SQVTM and CDR2 ANQGSEA. The time point denotes: newly diagnosed GD, antithyroid drugs for less than 3 months. There was RNA extracted from PBMCs, and the TCR library was made from it. The data stem from a study of regulatory T cells in long-lasting Graves disease. Study-wide findings and caveats: Graves' patients with persistent disease showed TCR diversity lower than patients newly diagnosed. It was in persistent disease that TRBV28, TRBJ1-2 and TRBJ2-5 were favored. Accuracy was perhaps lowered by the small sample size.

This same sample was also part of a study on T cells in Graves' hyperthyroidism and ophthalmopathy. From that second work: The HTBI primer set drove a first-round RT-PCR of the TCR CDR3.

The sequencing here drew on peripheral blood mononuclear cells (PBMCs), taken at new diagnosis, from a patient treated with antithyroid drugs. The V gene is TRBV29-1, the J gene TRBJ2-1, with D perhaps given as TRBD1 or TRBD2 (7 bases each). The sequence was obtained from a young man with Graves disease. The CDR3 loop is CSATRLAGGIDEQFF. The CDR3 nucleotides read TGCAGCGCCACGAGACTAGCAGGGGGGATTGATGAGCAGTTCTTC.